Described below is a single T cell receptor beta chain sequence and its context. From germline, CDR1 is MNHEY and CDR2 SVGAGI. Trimming took off 5 bases at V and 0 bases at J, with 12 bases between the two ends. The CDR3 spans 15 residues. Original analysis: How many nucleated cells were present was estimated from reference gene primer amplification. Libraries were prepared by immunoSEQ multiplex PCR; TCRdb keeps only in-frame clonotypes and omits some of them. V and J calls and clone size are those listed in that table; D and trimming were worked out from the DNA. The table lists about 320,000 clones, around 85% of them singletons. This specimen comes from a study of blood T cell repertoires in COVID-19. Study overall: Samples taken during acute and convalescent COVID-19 were collected in the United States, Italy and Spain. Sources were T cells, B-cell-depleted T cells, or PBMCs; the material itself was cDNA or gDNA.

The sample consisted of peripheral blood. This receptor was obtained from a human donor in a cohort sampled during active COVID-19. This chain connects TRBV6-5 to TRBJ2-3; D call uncertain. CDR3 DNA: TGTGCCAGCAGTCAACGAGGTGAAAGCACAGATACGCAGTATTTT. It translates to CASSQRGESTDTQYF.